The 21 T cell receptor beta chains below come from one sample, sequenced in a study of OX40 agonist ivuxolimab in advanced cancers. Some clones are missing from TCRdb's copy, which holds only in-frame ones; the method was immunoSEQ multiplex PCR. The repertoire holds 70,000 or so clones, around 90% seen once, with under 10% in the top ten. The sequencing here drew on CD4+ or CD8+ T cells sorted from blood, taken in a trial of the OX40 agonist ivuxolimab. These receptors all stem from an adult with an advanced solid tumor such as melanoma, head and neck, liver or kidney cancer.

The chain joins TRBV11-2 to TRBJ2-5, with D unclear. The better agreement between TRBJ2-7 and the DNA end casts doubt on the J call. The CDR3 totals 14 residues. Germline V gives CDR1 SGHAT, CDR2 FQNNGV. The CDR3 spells CASSPNTPNYEQYF. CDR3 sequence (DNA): TGTGCCAGCAGCCCCAACACACCAAACTACGAGCAGTACTTC.

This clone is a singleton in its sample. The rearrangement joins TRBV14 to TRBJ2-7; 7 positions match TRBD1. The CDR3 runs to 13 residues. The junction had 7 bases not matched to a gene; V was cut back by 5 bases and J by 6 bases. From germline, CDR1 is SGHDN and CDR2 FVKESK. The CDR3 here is CASSRGRLSEQYF. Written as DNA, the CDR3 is TGTGCCAGCAGCAGGGGGCGACTATCCGAGCAGTACTTC.

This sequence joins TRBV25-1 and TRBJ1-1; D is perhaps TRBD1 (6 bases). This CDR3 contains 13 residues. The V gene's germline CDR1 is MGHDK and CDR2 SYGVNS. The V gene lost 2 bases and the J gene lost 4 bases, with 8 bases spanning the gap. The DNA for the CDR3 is TGTGCCAGCAGTGAAAGGGGGAGCACTGAAGCTTTCTTT. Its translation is CASSERGSTEAFF.

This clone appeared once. The CDR3 DNA reads TGTGCCAGCGGTAAAGGGACTGAAGCTTTCTTT. Its translation: CASGKGTEAFF. The V call is TRBV27, the J call TRBJ1-1, with no clear D. V was shortened by 8 bases and J by 5 bases, with 9 bases between the two germline ends. Per the germline V gene, CDR1 is MNHEY and CDR2 is SMNVEV (reference sequence). The CDR3 runs 11 residues.

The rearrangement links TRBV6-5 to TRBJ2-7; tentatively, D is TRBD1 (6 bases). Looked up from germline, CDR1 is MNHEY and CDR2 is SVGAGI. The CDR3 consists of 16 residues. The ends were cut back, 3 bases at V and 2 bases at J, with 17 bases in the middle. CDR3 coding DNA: TGTGCCAGCAGTTATAGCTCTGGACAGAAGACCTACGAGCAGTACTTC. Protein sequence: CASSYSSGQKTYEQYF.

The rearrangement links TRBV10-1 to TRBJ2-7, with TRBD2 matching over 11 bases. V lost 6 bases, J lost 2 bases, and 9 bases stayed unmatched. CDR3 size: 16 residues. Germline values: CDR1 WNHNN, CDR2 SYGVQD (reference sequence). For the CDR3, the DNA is TGCGCCAGCAGCGAGGGCTCTAGCGGGGGGACCTACGAGCAGTACTTC. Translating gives CASSEGSSGGTYEQYF.

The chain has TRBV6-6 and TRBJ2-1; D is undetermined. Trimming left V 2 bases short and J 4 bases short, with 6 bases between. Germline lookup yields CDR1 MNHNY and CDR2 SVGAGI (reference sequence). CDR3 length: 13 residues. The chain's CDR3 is CASSYSPYNEQFF. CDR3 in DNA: TGTGCCAGCAGTTACAGCCCTTACAATGAGCAGTTCTTC.

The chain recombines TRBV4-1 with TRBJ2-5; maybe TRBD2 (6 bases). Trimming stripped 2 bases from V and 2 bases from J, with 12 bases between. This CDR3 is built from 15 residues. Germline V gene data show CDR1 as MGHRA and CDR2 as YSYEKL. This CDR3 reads CASSQYFAGQETQYF. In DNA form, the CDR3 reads TGCGCCAGCAGCCAATACTTTGCGGGGCAAGAGACCCAGTACTTC.

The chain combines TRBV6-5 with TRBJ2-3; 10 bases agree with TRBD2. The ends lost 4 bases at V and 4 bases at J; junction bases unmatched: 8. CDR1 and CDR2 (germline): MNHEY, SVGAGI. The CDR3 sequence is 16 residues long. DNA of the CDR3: TGTGCCAGCAGTTTAAGCGGGGGGGCGTTGTCAGATACGCAGTATTTT. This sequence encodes CASSLSGGALSDTQYF.

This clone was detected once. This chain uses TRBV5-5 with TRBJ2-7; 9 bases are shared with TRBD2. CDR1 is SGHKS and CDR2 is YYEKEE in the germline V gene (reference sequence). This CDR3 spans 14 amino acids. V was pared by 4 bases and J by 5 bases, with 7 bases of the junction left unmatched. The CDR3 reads CASSTAGGLNEQYF. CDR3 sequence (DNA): TGTGCCAGCAGCACGGCGGGGGGGCTCAACGAGCAGTACTTC.

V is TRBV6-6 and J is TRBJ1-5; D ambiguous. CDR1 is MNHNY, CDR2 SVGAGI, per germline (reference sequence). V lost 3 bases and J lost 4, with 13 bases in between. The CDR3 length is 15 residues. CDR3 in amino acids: CASSYGGDWNQPQHF. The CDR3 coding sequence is TGTGCCAGCAGTTATGGCGGGGATTGGAATCAGCCCCAGCATTTT.

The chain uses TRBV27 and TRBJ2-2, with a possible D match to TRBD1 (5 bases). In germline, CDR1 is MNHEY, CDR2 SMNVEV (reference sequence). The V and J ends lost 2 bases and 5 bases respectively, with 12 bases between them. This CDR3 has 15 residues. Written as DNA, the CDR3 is TGTGCCAGCAGTTTAAAGTGGGGCTATACCGGGGAGCTGTTTTTT. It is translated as CASSLKWGYTGELFF.

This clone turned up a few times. CDR3 loop: CASRQRGMGETQYF. The CDR3, as DNA: TGTGCCAGCCGGCAGCGGGGCATGGGCGAGACCCAGTACTTC. The rearrangement uses TRBV21-1 and TRBJ2-5; TRBD2, as called in the table, went unchecked against the DNA. TRBV21-1 is labeled a pseudogene. The CDR3 contains 14 residues.

The CDR3 spells CASSPPDRGNQETQYF. The DNA of the CDR3 is TGTGCCAGCAGCCCACCGGACAGGGGGAACCAAGAGACCCAGTACTTC. This chain connects TRBV7-9 to TRBJ2-5; TRBD1 matches 10 bases. This CDR3 has 16 residues. CDR1 SEHNR and CDR2 FQNEAQ come from the germline V gene (reference sequence). V dropped 5 bases and J dropped 0; count of bases not matched to a gene: 6.

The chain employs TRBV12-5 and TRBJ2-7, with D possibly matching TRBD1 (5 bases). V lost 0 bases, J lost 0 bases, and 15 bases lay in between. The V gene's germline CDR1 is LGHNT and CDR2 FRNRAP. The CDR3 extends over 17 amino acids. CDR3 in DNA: TGTGCTAGTGGTTTGGTACATGAATCGGACATCTCCTACGAGCAGTACTTC. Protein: CASGLVHESDISYEQYF.

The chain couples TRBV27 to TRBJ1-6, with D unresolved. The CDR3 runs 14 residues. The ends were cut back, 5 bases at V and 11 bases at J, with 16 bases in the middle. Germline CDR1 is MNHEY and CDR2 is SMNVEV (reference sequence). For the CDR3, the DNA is TGTGCCAGCAGTCCCTACGGTGGTACGACACCCCTCCACTTT. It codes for CASSPYGGTTPLHF.

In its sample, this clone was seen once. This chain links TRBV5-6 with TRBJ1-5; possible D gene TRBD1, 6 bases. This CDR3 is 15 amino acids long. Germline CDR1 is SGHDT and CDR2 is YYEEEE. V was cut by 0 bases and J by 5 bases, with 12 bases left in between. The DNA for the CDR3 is TGTGCCAGCAGCTTGGGAGGCAGGGGATATCAGCCCCAGCATTTT. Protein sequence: CASSLGGRGYQPQHF.

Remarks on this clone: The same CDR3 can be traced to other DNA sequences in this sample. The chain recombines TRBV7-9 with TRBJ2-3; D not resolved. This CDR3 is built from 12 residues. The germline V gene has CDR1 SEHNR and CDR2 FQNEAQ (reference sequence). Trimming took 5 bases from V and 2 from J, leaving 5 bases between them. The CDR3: CASSLITDTQYF. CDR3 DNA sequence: TGTGCCAGCAGCCTTATCACAGATACGCAGTATTTT.

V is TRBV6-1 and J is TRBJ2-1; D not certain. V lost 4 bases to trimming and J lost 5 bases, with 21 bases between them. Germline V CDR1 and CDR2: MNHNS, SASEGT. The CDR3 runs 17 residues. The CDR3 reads CASSAPELLSSHNEQFF. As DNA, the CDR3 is TGTGCCAGCAGTGCCCCGGAACTTCTGTCCAGCCACAATGAGCAGTTCTTC.

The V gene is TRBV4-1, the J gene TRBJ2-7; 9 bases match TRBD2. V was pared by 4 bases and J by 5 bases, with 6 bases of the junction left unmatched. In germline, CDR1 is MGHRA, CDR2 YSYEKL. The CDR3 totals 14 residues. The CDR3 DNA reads TGCGCCAGCAGCCCGGCGGGGGGGGGCCACGAGCAGTACTTC. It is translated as CASSPAGGGHEQYF.

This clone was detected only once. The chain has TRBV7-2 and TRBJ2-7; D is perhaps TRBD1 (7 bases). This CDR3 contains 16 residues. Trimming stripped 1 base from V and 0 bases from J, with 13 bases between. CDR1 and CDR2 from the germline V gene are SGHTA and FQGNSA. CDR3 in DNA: TGTGCCAGCAGCTTAGAGTGGGGGGACAGCTCCTACGAGCAGTACTTC. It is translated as CASSLEWGDSSYEQYF.